These 3 T cell receptor beta chains came from one sample sequenced in a study of lymphopenia after photon versus proton radiotherapy (dated by TCRdb to between 2018 and 2021). The library was obtained by the immunoSEQ multiplex PCR assay. TCRdb provides this immuneACCESS table in a form limited to in-frame rearrangements. Some clones are lacking; in checked studies, under half of them reflect an unresolved V gene, and why the rest are absent is not known. For this sample the table gives 68,000 or so clones, of which just over 90% were detected only once. The ten largest clones represent about 3.1% of the sample. The sample consisted of peripheral blood, taken from a patient treated with photon-based radiotherapy. These receptors were taken from a woman aged 70-85 years with pancreatic cancer.

The genes are TRBV5-6 and TRBJ2-2, with D hard to call. Germline values: CDR1 SGHDT, CDR2 YYEEEE. The CDR3 sequence is 13 residues long. Trimming cost V 2 bases and J 7 bases, with 9 bases left between them. The CDR3 spells CASSFLSGGELFF. DNA of the CDR3: TGTGCCAGCAGCTTTCTTTCCGGCGGGGAGCTGTTTTTT.

V and J are TRBV11-2 and TRBJ2-7; D perhaps matches TRBD2 (6 bases). Trimming left V 3 bases short and J 0 bases short, with 9 bases between. The CDR3 consists of 14 residues. CDR1 SGHAT and CDR2 FQNNGV come from the germline V gene. CDR3 DNA: TGTGCCAGCAGCTTGGACGGGAGCTCCTACGAGCAGTACTTC. Protein product: CASSLDGSSYEQYF.

The V call is TRBV29-1, the J call TRBJ1-1; 8 bases agree with TRBD1. J gave up 5 bases and V 7 bases, and 6 bases lay outside the gene matches. This CDR3 comprises 12 residues. Germline values: CDR1 SQVTM, CDR2 ANQGSEA. CDR3 DNA: TGCAGCGGCCTGACAGGGGAGACTGAAGCTTTCTTT. Amino acid sequence: CSGLTGETEAFF.